A single sample is the source of the 28 T cell receptor beta chains below, sequenced in a study of PD-1 blockade in classical Hodgkin lymphoma. Sequencing used immunoSEQ multiplex PCR; TCRdb keeps in-frame clones, though not all of them. The sample lists approximately 25,000 clones; 72% were seen once. The time point: cycle 4 day 1 (C4D1), after less than seven weeks of nivolumab. The patients all showed relapse after autologous stem cell transplantation, while their brentuximab vedotin exposure varied. The sample in question was peripheral blood mononuclear cells (PBMCs), obtained before the fourth cycle of nivolumab. Receptor source: a human donor with classical Hodgkin lymphoma.

The chain joins TRBV5-1 to TRBJ2-7; a weak D match, TRBD1 (6 bases). The CDR3 extends over 15 amino acids. Trimming shortened V by 2 bases and J by 3 bases, and 15 bases separated the two germline ends. The germline CDR1 and CDR2 sequences are SGHRS and YFSETQ. In DNA, the CDR3 is TGCGCCAGCAGCTTCTCAGGGGTAGAGATCTACGAGCAGTACTTC. This sequence encodes CASSFSGVEIYEQYF.

The chain employs TRBV19 and TRBJ1-1, with unresolved D. The germline V gene has CDR1 LNHDA and CDR2 SQIVND (reference sequence). The CDR3 contains 14 residues. Trimming stripped 3 bases from V and 2 bases from J, with 10 bases between. CDR3: CASSILLGNTEAFF. The CDR3 DNA is TGTGCCAGTAGTATCCTCCTGGGAAACACTGAAGCTTTCTTT.

The J gene is TRBJ1-1, the V gene TRBV6-6; D gene uncertain. The length of the CDR3 is 13 residues. From germline, CDR1 is MNHNY and CDR2 SVGAGI (reference sequence). Trimming took 5 bases from V and 2 from J, leaving 9 bases between them. Here the CDR3 DNA reads TGTGCCAGCAGTAACCGGGTTAACACTGAAGCTTTCTTT. This encodes CASSNRVNTEAFF.

V and J are TRBV25-1 and TRBJ2-2; D may be TRBD2 (5 bases). This CDR3 comprises 15 residues. Deletions cut 1 base from V and 3 bases from J, with 9 bases between. Germline V gene data show CDR1 as MGHDK and CDR2 as SYGVNS. The CDR3 DNA is TGTGCCAGCAGTGAATTTGAGGGCTACACCGGGGAGCTGTTTTTT. Its protein product is CASSEFEGYTGELFF. The entire variable domain, with the rest obtained from reference TRBV25-1 and TRBJ2-2, is as follows: EADIYQTPRYLVIGTGKKITLECSQTMGHDKMYWYQQDPGMELHLIHYSYGVNSTEKGDLSSESTVSRIRTEHFPLTLESARPSHTSQYLCASSEFEGYTGELFFGEGSRLTVL.

The gene calls are TRBV2 and TRBJ2-3; no clear D gene. This CDR3 is built from 14 residues. Trimming pared 4 bases from V and 2 bases from J, leaving 10 bases between. CDR1 SNHLY and CDR2 FYNNEI come from the germline V gene. The CDR3 reads CASSGARSTDTQYF. The CDR3 bases are TGTGCCAGCAGTGGGGCCCGGTCCACAGATACGCAGTATTTT. Together with reference TRBV2 and TRBJ2-3, the CDR3 gives the full variable domain: EPEVTQTPSHQVTQMGQEVILRCVPISNHLYFYWYRQILGQKVEFLVSFYNNEISEKSEIFDDQFSVERPDGSNFTLKIRSTKLEDSAMYFCASSGARSTDTQYFGPGTRLTVL.

The rearrangement joins TRBV27 to TRBJ2-2; D is unclear. V was trimmed by 7 bases and J by 5 bases, leaving 14 bases between them. Germline V lookup: CDR1 MNHEY, CDR2 SMNVEV (reference sequence). The CDR3 is 14 residues long. As DNA, the CDR3 is TGTGCCAGCACCCCTTTACGTAGAACCGGGGAGCTGTTTTTT. Translation gives CASTPLRRTGELFF.

The V gene is TRBV6-5, the J gene TRBJ1-6; a weak D match, TRBD1 (6 bases). Between the trimmed V and J ends, which lost 6 bases and 9 bases, there was a span of 15 bases. Germline CDR1 MNHEY, CDR2 SVGAGI. CDR3 length equals 14 residues. CDR3 in amino acids: CASSQQGPSSPLHF. The CDR3 nucleotides read TGTGCCAGCAGCCAACAGGGCCCGAGTTCACCCCTCCACTTT.

This clone was seen only once. V and J are TRBV27 and TRBJ1-2; 7 bases align to TRBD1. Trimming took 1 base from V and 6 from J; bases not matched to a gene: 11. Looked up from germline, CDR1 is MNHEY and CDR2 is SMNVEV (reference sequence). The CDR3 contains 16 residues. The DNA for the CDR3 is TGTGCCAGCAGTTTATACGGCCTCGACAGGGACCATGGCTACACCTTC. Translated, it gives CASSLYGLDRDHGYTF.

The rearrangement uses TRBV20-1 and TRBJ2-1; 7 nucleotides line up with TRBD1. CDR1 is DFQATT, CDR2 SNEGSKA, per germline (reference sequence). The V and J ends lost 6 bases and 7 bases, in that order; junction bases with no gene match: 3. This CDR3 contains 11 residues. The CDR3 DNA sequence: TGCAGTGCACAGGGGCCGAATGAGCAGTTCTTC. Its protein is CSAQGPNEQFF.

J is TRBJ1-1 and V is TRBV25-1; unclear D gene. Trimming took 6 bases from V and 1 from J, leaving 9 bases between them. The CDR3 consists of 13 residues. Germline V lookup: CDR1 MGHDK, CDR2 SYGVNS. The chain's CDR3 is CASRRLWNTEAFF. CDR3 DNA: TGTGCCAGCAGGAGGCTATGGAACACTGAAGCTTTCTTT.

Concerning this clone itself: Other DNA sequences in the sample encode the same CDR3. This chain uses TRBV11-2 with TRBJ1-6, with D tentatively TRBD1 (6 bases). V dropped 5 bases and J dropped 4 bases, with 9 bases sitting between them. The CDR3 sequence is 14 residues long. Germline V gives CDR1 SGHAT, CDR2 FQNNGV. CDR3 nucleotides: TGTGCCAGCAGCACCGGACAGTATAATTCACCCCTCCACTTT. This codes for CASSTGQYNSPLHF.

The CDR3 nucleotides read TGTGCCAGCAGCCTCGGCTATGGCTACACCTTC. Amino acids: CASSLGYGYTF. The J gene is TRBJ1-2, the V gene TRBV6-1; D is unclear. V gave up 6 bases and J gave up 4 bases, with 6 bases separating them. This CDR3 is built from 11 residues. Germline V gene lookup returns CDR1 MNHNS and CDR2 SASEGT.

The chain combines TRBV19 with TRBJ1-1; 9 nucleotides align to TRBD1. Per germline, CDR1 LNHDA and CDR2 SQIVND (reference sequence). This CDR3 contains 14 residues. J gave up 6 bases and V 3 bases, and 5 bases lay outside the gene matches. The CDR3 loop reads CASSIRGQGSEAFF. Here the CDR3 DNA reads TGTGCCAGTAGTATTAGGGGACAGGGCTCTGAAGCTTTCTTT.

The V gene is TRBV7-9, the J gene TRBJ2-1; tentatively, D is TRBD1 or TRBD2 (5 bases each). Looked up from germline, CDR1 is SEHNR and CDR2 is FQNEAQ (reference sequence). Trimming stripped 4 bases from V and 12 bases from J, with 13 bases between. The CDR3 runs to 12 residues. CDR3 coding DNA: TGTGCCAGCAGCTCCCGGGACCCCGGGCAGTTCTTC. It specifies CASSSRDPGQFF.

The rearrangement joins TRBV2 to TRBJ2-3; TRBD2 aligns across 11 bases. The germline V gene has CDR1 SNHLY and CDR2 FYNNEI. V shed 6 bases and J 0 bases; nucleotides not matched to a gene: 11. This CDR3 is 18 amino acids long. Here the CDR3 reads CASRASGGYFSSTDTQYF. CDR3 bases: TGTGCCAGCAGAGCTAGCGGGGGGTATTTTTCTAGCACAGATACGCAGTATTTT.

V is TRBV6-1 and J is TRBJ1-6, with D maybe TRBD1 (6 bases). The CDR3 length is 17 residues. The germline V gene encodes CDR1 MNHNS and CDR2 SASEGT. V dropped 1 base and J dropped 11 bases, with 21 bases sitting between them. CDR3 in amino acids: CASSEEGFGGSLTPLHF. The CDR3 coding sequence is TGTGCCAGCAGTGAAGAGGGGTTCGGGGGCAGTTTGACACCCCTCCACTTT.

The chain combines TRBV19 with TRBJ1-4; D might be TRBD1 (5 bases). Trimming removed 4 bases at V and 8 bases at J, with 14 bases between. The CDR3 spans 14 residues. The germline V gene has CDR1 LNHDA and CDR2 SQIVND (reference sequence). CDR3 nucleotide sequence: TGTGCCAGTAGTAAAAGGGGCGCGGCGGAAAAACTGTTTTTT. Its protein is CASSKRGAAEKLFF.

The chain has TRBV18 and TRBJ1-1; D not resolved. V lost 3 bases to trimming and J lost 1 base, with 12 bases between them. CDR3 length: 15 amino acids. CDR1 KGHSH and CDR2 LQKENI come from the germline V gene. CDR3 DNA sequence: TGTGCCAGCTCACCCTACACCTTTGAGAACACTGAAGCTTTCTTT. Protein product: CASSPYTFENTEAFF.

Points on this clone: Sequence at one end of the junction differs from germline and may be a read error. This same CDR3 is encoded by further DNA sequences in the sample. This chain links TRBV28 with TRBJ2-5, with TRBD1 identical over 7 bases. The CDR3 is 14 amino acids. Per germline, CDR1 MDHEN and CDR2 SYDVKM. The CDR3 sequence: CASRLYRGQETQYF. The CDR3 DNA is TGTGCCAGCAGATTATACAGGGGTCAGGAGACCCAGTACTTC.

V usage is TRBV2 and J usage is TRBJ1-1, with TRBD1 as a possible D gene (5 bases). Trimming removed 6 bases from V and 6 bases from J, with 17 bases in between. The germline CDR1 and CDR2 sequences are SNHLY and FYNNEI. CDR3 size: 14 residues. In DNA form, the CDR3 reads TGTGCCAGCAGCGCGGACACCGTGTTCTCTGAAGCTTTCTTT. It is translated as CASSADTVFSEAFF.

This chain links TRBV2 with TRBJ2-6; D is unresolved. Trimming took 6 bases from V and 1 from J, leaving 7 bases between them. Germline CDR1 and CDR2: SNHLY and FYNNEI. The CDR3 contains 14 residues. The CDR3 DNA reads as TGTGCCAGCAGGGAATTGTCTGGGGCCAACGTCCTGACTTTC. It is translated as CASRELSGANVLTF.

This clone has a handful of counts. V is TRBV27 and J is TRBJ2-3; D remains unclear. CDR1 and CDR2 from the germline V gene are MNHEY and SMNVEV (reference sequence). Trimming shortened V by 5 bases and J by 0 bases, and 12 bases separated the two germline ends. The CDR3 extends over 15 amino acids. CDR3 in amino acids: CASSAGRLSTDTQYF. The CDR3 DNA is TGTGCCAGCAGTGCTGGACGTCTCAGCACAGATACGCAGTATTTT.

The chain links TRBV7-9 to TRBJ2-7; 12 positions match TRBD2. J lost 6 bases, V lost 2 bases, and 5 bases had no gene match. Germline lookup yields CDR1 SEHNR and CDR2 FQNEAQ (reference sequence). The CDR3 is made up of 15 amino acids. The CDR3 nucleotides read TGTGCCAGCAGCTTACTAGCGGGAGGGCCGGCCGAGCAGTACTTC. This gives the protein CASSLLAGGPAEQYF.

The chain recombines TRBV6-5 with TRBJ1-1; perhaps TRBD1 as D (5 bases). CDR1 MNHEY and CDR2 SVGAGI come from the germline V gene. CDR3 length: 15 residues. With 6 bases removed from V and 0 bases from J, the gap between germline ends came to 14 bases. The CDR3 nucleotides are TGTGCCAGCAGACGATCGAGGGGCATGAACACTGAAGCTTTCTTT. Translated, it gives CASRRSRGMNTEAFF.

CDR3 sequence: CASSQLGITEAFF. DNA of the CDR3: TGCGCCAGCAGCCAACTTGGTATAACTGAAGCTTTCTTT. V gene TRBV5-1 combines with J gene TRBJ1-1; D not certain. Germline V lookup: CDR1 SGHRS, CDR2 YFSETQ. With 4 bases removed from V and 5 bases from J, the gap between germline ends came to 12 bases. CDR3 size: 13 residues.

This chain uses TRBV6-1 with TRBJ1-2; D unresolved. With 0 bases removed from V and 4 bases from J, the gap between germline ends came to 15 bases. CDR3 length equals 16 residues. The germline V gene encodes CDR1 MNHNS and CDR2 SASEGT. For the CDR3, the DNA is TGTGCCAGCAGTGAAGCTGGCGGACCCGCAGGCTATGGCTACACCTTC. It translates to CASSEAGGPAGYGYTF.

This clone is medium-sized within its sample. The chain is built from TRBV7-9 and TRBJ2-3; D gene ambiguous. The CDR3 is 13 amino acids. Germline loops: CDR1 SEHNR, CDR2 FQNEAQ (reference sequence). Between the trimmed V and J ends, which lost 7 bases and 4 bases, there was a span of 12 bases. DNA for the CDR3: TGTGCCAGCACCGAGGAGATTTCAGATACGCAGTATTTT. Its translation: CASTEEISDTQYF.

The chain couples TRBV6-1 to TRBJ2-1; 13 bases are a match to TRBD2. This CDR3 is built from 17 residues. The junction had 0 bases not matched to a gene; V was cut back by 1 base and J by 0 bases. Germline V gives CDR1 MNHNS, CDR2 SASEGT. Here the CDR3 reads CASSEGLAGGSYNEQFF. The CDR3 DNA reads as TGTGCCAGCAGTGAAGGACTAGCGGGGGGCTCCTACAATGAGCAGTTCTTC.